This record concerns one T cell receptor beta chain sequence. This sample is part of a study of blood T cell repertoires in COVID-19. Only in-frame clones appear in the TCRdb table, and some are missing; sequencing was by immunoSEQ multiplex PCR. The data show about 100,000 clones, about four fifths seen once. Germline CDR1 SGHNT, CDR2 YENEEA. The CDR3 is made up of 14 amino acids. Trimming removed 3 bases from V and 10 bases from J, with 13 bases in between. The chain employs TRBV11-3 and TRBJ1-6; no clear D. The source is a woman aged 55 to 70 with acute or convalescent COVID-19. Sequencing input: peripheral blood. The CDR3 here is CASSLVFGESPLHF. The CDR3 DNA is TGTGCCAGCAGCTTGGTGTTCGGGGAATCACCCCTCCACTTT.